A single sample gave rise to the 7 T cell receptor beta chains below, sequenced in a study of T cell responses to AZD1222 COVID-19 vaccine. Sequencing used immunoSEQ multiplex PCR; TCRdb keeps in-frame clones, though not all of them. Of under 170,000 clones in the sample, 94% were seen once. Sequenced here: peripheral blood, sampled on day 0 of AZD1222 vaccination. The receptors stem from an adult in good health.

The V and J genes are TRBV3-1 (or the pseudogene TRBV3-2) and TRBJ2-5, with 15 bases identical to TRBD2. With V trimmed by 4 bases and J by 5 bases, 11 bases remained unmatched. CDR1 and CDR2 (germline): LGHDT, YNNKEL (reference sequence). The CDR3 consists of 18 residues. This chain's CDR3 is CASSLGLAGGIRSETQYF. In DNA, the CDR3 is TGTGCCAGCAGCCTCGGACTAGCGGGAGGGATAAGGTCGGAGACCCAGTACTTC.

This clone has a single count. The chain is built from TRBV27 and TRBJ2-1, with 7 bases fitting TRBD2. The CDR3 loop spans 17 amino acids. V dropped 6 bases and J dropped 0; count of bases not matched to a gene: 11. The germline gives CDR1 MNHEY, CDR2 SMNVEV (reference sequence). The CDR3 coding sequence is TGTGCCAGCAGCCATCGACTAGCTGAGAACTCCTACAATGAGCAGTTCTTC. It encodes CASSHRLAENSYNEQFF.

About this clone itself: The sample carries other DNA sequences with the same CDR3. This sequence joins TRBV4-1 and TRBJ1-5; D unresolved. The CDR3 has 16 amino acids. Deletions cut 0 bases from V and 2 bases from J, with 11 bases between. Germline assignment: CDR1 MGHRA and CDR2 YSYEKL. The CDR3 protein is CASSQDGGLGNQPQHF. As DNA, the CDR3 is TGCGCCAGCAGCCAAGATGGAGGGTTGGGCAATCAGCCCCAGCATTTT.

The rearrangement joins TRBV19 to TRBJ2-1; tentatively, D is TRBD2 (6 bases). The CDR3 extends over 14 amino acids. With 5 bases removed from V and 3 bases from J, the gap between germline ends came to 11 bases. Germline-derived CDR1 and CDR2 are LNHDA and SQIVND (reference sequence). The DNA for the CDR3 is TGTGCCAGTAGTTGGAGGACTAACTACAATGAGCAGTTCTTC. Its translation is CASSWRTNYNEQFF.

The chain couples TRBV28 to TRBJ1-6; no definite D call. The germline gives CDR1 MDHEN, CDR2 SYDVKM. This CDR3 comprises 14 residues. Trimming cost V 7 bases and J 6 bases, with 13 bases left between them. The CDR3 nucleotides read TGTGCCAGCATTTCCCGTGTGGGTAATTCACCCCTCCACTTT. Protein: CASISRVGNSPLHF.

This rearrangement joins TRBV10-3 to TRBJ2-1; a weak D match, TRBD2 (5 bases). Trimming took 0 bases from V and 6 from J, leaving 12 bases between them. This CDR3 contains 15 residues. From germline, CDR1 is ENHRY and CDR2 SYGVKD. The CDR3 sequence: CAISESLTAGNEQFF. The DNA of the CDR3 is TGTGCCATCAGTGAGTCACTAACGGCGGGCAATGAGCAGTTCTTC.

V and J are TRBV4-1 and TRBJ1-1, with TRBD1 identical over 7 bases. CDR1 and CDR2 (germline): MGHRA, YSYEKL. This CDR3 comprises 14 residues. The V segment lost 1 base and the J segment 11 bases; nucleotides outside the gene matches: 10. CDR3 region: CASSQVGGQGVAFF. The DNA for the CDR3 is TGCGCCAGCAGCCAAGTGGGTGGTCAGGGGGTTGCTTTCTTT.